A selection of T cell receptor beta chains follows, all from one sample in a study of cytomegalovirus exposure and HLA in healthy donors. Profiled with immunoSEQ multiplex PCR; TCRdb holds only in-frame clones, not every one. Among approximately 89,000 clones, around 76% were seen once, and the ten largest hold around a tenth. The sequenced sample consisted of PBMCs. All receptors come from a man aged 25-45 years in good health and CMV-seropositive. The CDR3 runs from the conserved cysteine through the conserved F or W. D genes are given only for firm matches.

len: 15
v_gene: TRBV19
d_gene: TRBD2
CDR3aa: CASSYSAGGGETQYF

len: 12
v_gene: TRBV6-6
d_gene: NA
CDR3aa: CASGFSGNTIYF

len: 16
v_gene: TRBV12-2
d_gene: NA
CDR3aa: CASRLPRQGVYYEQYF

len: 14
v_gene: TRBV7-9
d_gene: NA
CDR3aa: CASSATGNNQPQHF

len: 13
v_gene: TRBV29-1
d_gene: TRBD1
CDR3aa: CSAGQEMNTEAFF

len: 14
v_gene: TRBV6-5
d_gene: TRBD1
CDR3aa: CASSLGTGQVEQYF

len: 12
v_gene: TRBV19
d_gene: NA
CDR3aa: CASSSSSYEQYF

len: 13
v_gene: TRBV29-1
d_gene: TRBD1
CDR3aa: CSVGTGFNSPLHF

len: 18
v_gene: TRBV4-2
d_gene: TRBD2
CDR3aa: CASSQGISGGAAGGELFF

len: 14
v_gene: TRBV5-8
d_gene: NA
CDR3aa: CASLRPQDQETQYF